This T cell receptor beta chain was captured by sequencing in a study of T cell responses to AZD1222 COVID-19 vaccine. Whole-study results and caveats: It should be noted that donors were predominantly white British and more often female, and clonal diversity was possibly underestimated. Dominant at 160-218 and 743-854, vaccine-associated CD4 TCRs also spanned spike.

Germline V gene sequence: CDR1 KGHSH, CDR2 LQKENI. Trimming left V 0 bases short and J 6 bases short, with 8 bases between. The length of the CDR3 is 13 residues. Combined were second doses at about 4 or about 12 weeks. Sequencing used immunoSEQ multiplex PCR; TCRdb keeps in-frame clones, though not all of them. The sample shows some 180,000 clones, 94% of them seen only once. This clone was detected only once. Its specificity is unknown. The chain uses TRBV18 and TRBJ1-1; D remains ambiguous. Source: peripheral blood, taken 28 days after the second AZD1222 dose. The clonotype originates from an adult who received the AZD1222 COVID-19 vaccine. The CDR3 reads CASSPPEKAEAFF. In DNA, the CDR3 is TGTGCCAGCTCACCACCTGAGAAGGCTGAAGCTTTCTTT.